This entry lists 4 T cell receptor beta chains sequenced from one sample in a study of blood T cell repertoires in COVID-19. Sequenced by immunoSEQ multiplex PCR; TCRdb stores in-frame clones only, minus some. The table shows under 300,000 clones, with approximately 91% occurring only once. The specimen was peripheral blood. The receptors originated from a woman in her forties who had recovered from COVID-19.

The gene calls are TRBV28 and TRBJ1-4; 8 nucleotides match TRBD1. CDR1 and CDR2 (germline): MDHEN, SYDVKM. There are 16 residues in the CDR3. The V gene end was trimmed by 5 bases and the J gene end by 8 bases; junction bases not matched to a gene: 13. This chain's CDR3 is CASSPDRQGLREKLFF. CDR3 DNA sequence: TGTGCCAGCAGTCCCGACCGACAGGGGTTGAGAGAAAAACTGTTTTTT. Based on the CDR3 plus reference TRBV28 and TRBJ1-4, the full variable domain is DVKVTQSSRYLVKRTGEKVFLECVQDMDHENMFWYRQDPGLGLRLIYFSYDVKMKEKGDIPEGYSVSREKKERFSLILESASTNQTSMYLCASSPDRQGLREKLFFGSGTQLSVL.

The V call is TRBV19, the J call TRBJ1-5, with D possibly being TRBD1 (6 bases). Germline V gives CDR1 LNHDA, CDR2 SQIVND (reference sequence). Deletions cut 4 bases from V and 0 bases from J, with 13 bases between. The CDR3 length is 16 residues. For the CDR3, the DNA is TGTGCCAGTAGTAGGAAGGGGGTAGATAGCAATCAGCCCCAGCATTTT. Protein sequence: CASSRKGVDSNQPQHF.

The chain links TRBV9 to TRBJ2-2, with D perhaps matching TRBD2 (6 bases). CDR3 size: 15 residues. The V end was cut by 5 bases, the J end by 2 bases, with 13 bases between. Germline V gives CDR1 SGDLS, CDR2 YYNGEE. This chain's CDR3 is CASSPGVTNTGELFF. The CDR3 bases are TGTGCCAGCAGTCCGGGGGTTACAAACACCGGGGAGCTGTTTTTT.

The chain recombines TRBV19 with TRBJ2-2; D is possibly TRBD1 (5 bases). The V and J ends lost 7 bases and 6 bases respectively, with 9 bases between them. Looked up from germline, CDR1 is LNHDA and CDR2 is SQIVND (reference sequence). The CDR3 sequence is 12 residues long. CDR3 sequence (DNA): TGTGCCAGTACCCCAGGGCCCGGGGAGCTGTTTTTT. It yields the protein CASTPGPGELFF.